A selection of T cell receptor beta chains follows, all from one sample in a study of type 1 regulatory T cells. These receptors' targets are unknown. Using its own MiXCR run on the reads, TCRdb lists one record per CDR3 protein. This sample has 35,000 to 50,000 distinct CDR3 sequences, with 9% to 15% found just once. Sequencing was done on a sample of cultured non-Tr1 T cells, either the whole culture or a sorted T cell fraction (not recorded which). Receptors were obtained from a human donor in good health. CDR3s include the opening cysteine and the closing phenylalanine or tryptophan. The order of the fields is CDR3 length, J gene, D gene, V gene, clone size, CDR3 DNA, CDR3 protein. A D gene is named only where the DNA matches it firmly. The size of a clone is reported for some rows only, either as once, few or many, or as a class for expanded clones.

>12|TRBJ2-7|TRBD2|TRBV30|-
TGTGCCTGGAGGAGCGGGAGTTTCGAGCAGTACTTC
CAWRSGSFEQYF
>13|TRBJ1-1|-|TRBV24-1|many
TGTGCCACCAGTGACACCGGGCTCCCTGAAGCTTTCTTT
CATSDTGLPEAFF
>14|TRBJ2-3|TRBD1|TRBV7-3|few
TGTGCCAGCAGGTCCGGGACAGGGACAGATACGCAGTATTTT
CASRSGTGTDTQYF
>13|TRBJ2-5|-|TRBV27|-
TGTGCCAGCAGTGCTTCGGTGGGGAAGACCCAGTACTTC
CASSASVGKTQYF
>12|TRBJ2-5|-|TRBV20-1|-
TGCAGTGCTAGTCACCGGGAGGAGACCCAGTACTTC
CSASHREETQYF
>13|TRBJ2-7|-|TRBV18|many
TGTGCCAGCTCACCCGGGGTACCCTACGAGCAGTACTTC
CASSPGVPYEQYF
>16|TRBJ1-5|TRBD1|TRBV7-2|-
TGTGCCAGCAGCGGCCCCGGGACAGGGGCCAATCAGCCCCAGCATTTT
CASSGPGTGANQPQHF
>14|TRBJ2-1|-|TRBV4-3|-
TGCGCCAGCAGCCAAGTAATTTGGGGGTCTGAGCAGTTCTTC
CASSQVIWGSEQFF
>15|TRBJ2-5|TRBD2|TRBV20-1|many
TGCAGTGCTTCCGGGACTAGCGGATCACAAGAGACCCAGTACTTC
CSASGTSGSQETQYF
>15|TRBJ2-1|TRBD2|TRBV10-3|many
TGTGCCATCAGTGAAGGGGCTAGCGGTAGGAATGAGCAGTTCTTC
CAISEGASGRNEQFF
>13|TRBJ2-7|-|TRBV6-1|-
TGTGCCAGCGAGGAAATACAGGGTTACGAGCAGTACTTC
CASEEIQGYEQYF
>13|TRBJ1-5|-|TRBV12-3/TRBV12-4|many
TGTGCCAGCAGCCAGGACGGTTCAGAGACCCAGCATTTT
CASSQDGSETQHF
>14|TRBJ2-2|-|TRBV20-1|-
TGCAGTGCTCGGGGGCAGAGAGACACCGGGGAGCTGTTTTTT
CSARGQRDTGELFF
>14|TRBJ1-1|-|TRBV18|-
TGTGCCAGCTCACTCGACCCATTGGGGGTTGAAGCTCTCTTT
CASSLDPLGVEALF
>15|TRBJ2-2|TRBD1|TRBV5-1|few
TGCGCCAGCAGCTTGCGGGACAGGGGCACCGGGGAGCTGTTTTTT
CASSLRDRGTGELFF
>16|TRBJ2-1|TRBD1|TRBV18|-
TGTGCCAGCTCACTGTCGAGAGAGACAGGGGTCAATGAGCAGTTCTTC
CASSLSRETGVNEQFF
>16|TRBJ2-7|TRBD2|TRBV10-3|many
TGTGCCATCAGTGACTCGGGTGGTAGCGGGGCCTACGAGCAGTACTTC
CAISDSGGSGAYEQYF
>14|TRBJ2-5|-|TRBV20-1|many
TGCAGTGCGCCTCCGGGGTCGGGGCAAGAGACCCAGTACTTC
CSAPPGSGQETQYF
>15|TRBJ2-2|TRBD2|TRBV5-1|many
TGCGCCAGCAGTCATCTAGCGGGGAACACCGGGGAGCTGTTTTTT
CASSHLAGNTGELFF
>13|TRBJ2-3|-|TRBV5-1|many
TGCGCCAGCAATGAGGCAGGGACAGATACGCAGTATTTT
CASNEAGTDTQYF
>14|TRBJ2-5|TRBD1|TRBV5-1|many
TGCGCCAGCAGCCGGGACAGTCCCGGGGAGACCCAGTACTTC
CASSRDSPGETQYF
>14|TRBJ2-7|-|TRBV3-1|-
TGTGCCAGCAGCCTTCCAGGGATCTCCTACGAGCAGTACTTC
CASSLPGISYEQYF
>12|TRBJ1-2|-|TRBV7-9|-
TGTGCCAGCAGCCAATCCAACTATGGCTACACCTTC
CASSQSNYGYTF
>14|TRBJ2-3|TRBD2|TRBV25-1|-
TGTGCCAGCAGTGACGCGGGAGGTTTGGATACGCAGTATTTT
CASSDAGGLDTQYF
>15|TRBJ2-4|-|TRBV28|-
TGTGCCAGCAGTCCTCCGGGACTAGCCAAAAACATTCAGTACTTC
CASSPPGLAKNIQYF
>16|TRBJ2-7|TRBD2|TRBV9|many
TGTGCCAGCAGCCCCAGTGGGACTAGCGGGAACTACGAGCAGTACTTC
CASSPSGTSGNYEQYF
>16|TRBJ2-3|TRBD1|TRBV28|-
TGTGCCAGCAGCGAACAGGCGGGACAGGGCGCAGATACGCAGTATTTT
CASSEQAGQGADTQYF
>14|TRBJ2-7|TRBD1|TRBV7-7|-
TGTGCTAGCAGCTTAGATACTCGGACAGGGATTCTGTACTTC
CASSLDTRTGILYF
>14|TRBJ2-1|-|TRBV9|many
TGTGCCAGCAGCGTAGAATCCAGGGTTGGTGAGCAGTTCTTC
CASSVESRVGEQFF
>13|TRBJ1-2|-|TRBV18|few
TGTGCCAGCTCACCAAACAGGCAGAGGGGCTACACCTTC
CASSPNRQRGYTF
>15|TRBJ2-7|-|TRBV7-2|few
TGTGCCAGCAGCACAACCGGGACCAATCTCTACGAGCAGTACTTC
CASSTTGTNLYEQYF
>14|TRBJ2-5|-|TRBV5-1|-
TGCGCCAGCAGCCTAAGGACAGCACAAGAGACCCAGTACTTC
CASSLRTAQETQYF
>13|TRBJ1-5|-|TRBV30|many
TGTGCCTGGAGGTCCCTCACATTAAAGCCCCAGCATTTT
CAWRSLTLKPQHF
>12|TRBJ2-3|-|TRBV20-1|many
TGCAGTGCTAGACCTAGCGCAGATACGCAGTATTTT
CSARPSADTQYF
>14|TRBJ1-4|-|TRBV5-1|-
TGCGCCAGCAGCTGGGACGGAATTAATGAAAAACTGTTTTTT
CASSWDGINEKLFF
>13|TRBJ1-4|-|TRBV12-3/TRBV12-4|many
TGTGCCAGCCGACTGGCCTTCACGGAAAAACTGTTTTTT
CASRLAFTEKLFF
>13|TRBJ2-7|-|TRBV20-1|many
TGCAGTGCTAGTCAGGGGCAGGTCTACGAGCAGTACTTC
CSASQGQVYEQYF
>13|TRBJ2-3|-|TRBV20-1|-
TGCAGTGCCCAGGCGGGGCACACAGATACGCAGTATTTT
CSAQAGHTDTQYF
>12|TRBJ2-7|TRBD1|TRBV6-1|many
TGTGCCTCCTGGACAGGACCCTACGAGCAGTACTTC
CASWTGPYEQYF
>14|TRBJ2-3|-|TRBV7-2|few
TGTGCCAGCAGCTTAGACGGGGAGATCCCTACGCAGTATTTT
CASSLDGEIPTQYF
>15|TRBJ2-3|-|TRBV10-3|-
TGTGCCATCAGACCCGGAGTCGCGGGCACAGATACGCAGTATTTT
CAIRPGVAGTDTQYF
>15|TRBJ2-7|TRBD2|TRBV6-5|-
TGTGCCAGCAGTTACTTTCGGACTAGCGTTGACGAGCAGTACTTC
CASSYFRTSVDEQYF
>14|TRBJ1-1|TRBD1|TRBV10-3|-
TGTGCCATCAGTGGGGGGACAGTCAACACTGAAGCTTTCTTT
CAISGGTVNTEAFF
>13|TRBJ1-1|-|TRBV20-1|-
TGCAGTGCTAGACAGGAGGGATTCACTGAAGCTTTCTTT
CSARQEGFTEAFF
>15|TRBJ2-1|TRBD2|TRBV20-1|many
TGCAGTGCTAGAGGTGGGAGGGCCTATATGAATGAGCAGTTCTTC
CSARGGRAYMNEQFF
>11|TRBJ2-3|-|TRBV11-2|many
TGTGCCAGCAGCCCTACAGATACGCAGTATTTT
CASSPTDTQYF
>13|TRBJ2-2|-|TRBV12-3/TRBV12-4|many
TGTGCCAGCAGTTTACAGGGAGGCGGGGAGCTGTTTTTT
CASSLQGGGELFF
>12|TRBJ2-3|-|TRBV7-2|many
TGTGCCAGCAGCCAAGCAGGTGATACGCAGTATTTT
CASSQAGDTQYF
>13|TRBJ1-1|-|TRBV5-6|few
TGTGCCAGCAGCGGACAGTTGAACACTGAAGCTTTCTTT
CASSGQLNTEAFF
>11|TRBJ2-3|-|TRBV29-1|many
TGCAGCGTCTCTGGTGGTGCTACGCAGTATTTT
CSVSGGATQYF
>15|TRBJ2-6|-|TRBV12-3/TRBV12-4|-
TGTGCCAGCAGTTTGCGAGAATCTGGGGCCGACGTCCTGACTTTC
CASSLRESGADVLTF
>14|TRBJ2-1|-|TRBV12-3/TRBV12-4|-
TGTGCCAGCGCCCTCTACCACTCCTACAATGAGCAGTTCTTC
CASALYHSYNEQFF
>15|TRBJ2-7|TRBD1|TRBV2|many
TGTGCCAGCAGTGCCGACAGGGGGGGGCTCTACGAGCAGTACTTC
CASSADRGGLYEQYF
>18|TRBJ2-6|TRBD1|TRBV20-1|many
TGCAGTGCCTTCCTCCGGGACAGAAACTTCGGAGGGGCCAACGTCCTGACTTTC
CSAFLRDRNFGGANVLTF
>14|TRBJ2-2|-|TRBV5-5|many
TGTGCCAGCGCTGACAGGTCGAACACCGGGGAGCTGTTTTTT
CASADRSNTGELFF
>13|TRBJ1-5|-|TRBV10-3|-
TGTGCCATCAGTGAACGTGGATATCAGCCCCAGCATTTT
CAISERGYQPQHF
>14|TRBJ1-5|-|TRBV20-1|many
TGCAGTGCGCCCTGGGGGCAGGCGAATCAGCCCCAGCATTTT
CSAPWGQANQPQHF
>17|TRBJ2-1|-|TRBV27|-
TGTGCCAGCAGTACCATCCTAGCGATAAAGTCCTACAATGAGCAGTTCTTC
CASSTILAIKSYNEQFF
>14|TRBJ1-2|TRBD1|TRBV5-4|-
TGTGCCAGCAACATCGACAGGGTAATTGGTGGCTACACCTTC
CASNIDRVIGGYTF